This section outlines one TCR beta chain sequence together with its context. This sample was taken from a study of cytomegalovirus exposure and HLA in healthy donors. The CDR3 covers 16 residues. Germline V gene data show CDR1 as MGHRA and CDR2 as YSYEKL. The V gene lost 0 bases and the J gene lost 1 base, with 12 bases spanning the gap. Amplification used 60 Vbeta primers and 13 Jbeta primers. Assay used: immunoSEQ multiplex PCR; TCRdb lists only in-frame clones, some missing. The repertoire holds under 150,000 clones, with 82% as singletons. The V call is TRBV4-1, the J call TRBJ1-1, with D unresolved. The source is a woman between 18 and 29 years old in good health and CMV-seronegative. Sequencing input: PBMCs. The CDR3 sequence: CASSQEEFLRNTEAFF. The CDR3 nucleotides read TGCGCCAGCAGCCAAGAAGAATTCCTGCGGAACACTGAAGCTTTCTTT.